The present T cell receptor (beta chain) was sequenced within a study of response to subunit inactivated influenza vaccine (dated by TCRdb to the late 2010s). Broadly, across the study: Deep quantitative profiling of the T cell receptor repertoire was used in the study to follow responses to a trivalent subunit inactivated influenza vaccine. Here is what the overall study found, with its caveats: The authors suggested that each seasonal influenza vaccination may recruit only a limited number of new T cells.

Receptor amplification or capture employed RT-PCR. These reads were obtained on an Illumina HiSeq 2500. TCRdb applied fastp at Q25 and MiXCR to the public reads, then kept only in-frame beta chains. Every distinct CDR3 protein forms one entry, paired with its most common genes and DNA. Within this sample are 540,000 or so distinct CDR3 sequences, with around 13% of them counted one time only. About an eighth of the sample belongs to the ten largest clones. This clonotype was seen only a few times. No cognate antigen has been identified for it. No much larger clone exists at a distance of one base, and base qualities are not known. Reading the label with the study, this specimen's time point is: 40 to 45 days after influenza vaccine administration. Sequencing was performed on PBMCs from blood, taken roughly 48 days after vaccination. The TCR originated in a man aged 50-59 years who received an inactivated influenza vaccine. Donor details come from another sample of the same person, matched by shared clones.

The DNA sequence is as follows: TGCGCCAGCAGCTTACAGGGGGCGGTTTTGGAGACCCAGTACTTC. The translation is CASSLQGAVLETQYF. The chain is assembled from TRBV5-1 and TRBJ2-5; 9 middle bases align to TRBD1. The germline V gene gives CDR1 as SGHRS and CDR2 as YFSETQ. The CDR3, from cysteine to phenylalanine, totals 15 residues. Here the CDR3 DNA is all that survives: 45 bases in frame from base 1. The germline V end is reduced by 2 bases and the J end by 5 bases; junction bases left unmatched: 7.